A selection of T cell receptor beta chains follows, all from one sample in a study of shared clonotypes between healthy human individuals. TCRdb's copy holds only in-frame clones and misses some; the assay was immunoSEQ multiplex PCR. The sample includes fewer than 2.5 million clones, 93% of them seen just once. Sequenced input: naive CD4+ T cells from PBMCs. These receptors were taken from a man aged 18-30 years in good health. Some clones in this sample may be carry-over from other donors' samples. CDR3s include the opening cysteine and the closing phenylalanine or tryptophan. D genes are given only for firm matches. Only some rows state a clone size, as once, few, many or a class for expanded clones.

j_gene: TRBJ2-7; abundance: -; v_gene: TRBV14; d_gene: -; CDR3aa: CASSQIRPGSIYEQYF; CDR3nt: TGTGCCAGCAGCCAAATCCGGCCAGGGTCAATCTACGAGCAGTACTTC
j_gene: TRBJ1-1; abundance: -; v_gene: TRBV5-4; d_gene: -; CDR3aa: CASSSIDTEAFF; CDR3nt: TGTGCCAGCAGCTCGATCGACACTGAAGCTTTCTTT
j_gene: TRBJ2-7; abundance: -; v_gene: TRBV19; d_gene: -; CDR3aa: CASSIGPGAVYEQYF; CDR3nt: TGTGCCAGTAGTATAGGCCCGGGAGCCGTCTACGAGCAGTACTTC
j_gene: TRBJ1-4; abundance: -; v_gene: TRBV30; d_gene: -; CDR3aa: CSSDRLNRDEKLFF; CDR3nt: TGTTCCTCCGACAGGCTCAATAGGGATGAAAAACTGTTTTTT
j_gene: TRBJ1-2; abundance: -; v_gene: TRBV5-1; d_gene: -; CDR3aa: CASSLAGDSGGYTF; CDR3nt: TGCGCCAGCAGCTTGGCGGGGGATTCGGGTGGCTACACCTTC
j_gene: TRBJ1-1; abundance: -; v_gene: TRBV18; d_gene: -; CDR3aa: CASSPGQSVEAFF; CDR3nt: TGTGCCAGCTCACCCGGCCAGAGCGTTGAAGCTTTCTTT
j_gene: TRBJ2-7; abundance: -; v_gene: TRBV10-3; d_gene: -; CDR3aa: CASAGKAPYEQYF; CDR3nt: TGTGCCTCAGCGGGCAAGGCCCCCTACGAGCAGTACTTC
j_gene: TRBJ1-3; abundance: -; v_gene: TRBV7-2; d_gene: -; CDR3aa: CASSLIEGRSGNTIYF; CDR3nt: TGTGCCAGCAGCTTAATCGAGGGCCGCTCTGGAAACACCATATATTTT
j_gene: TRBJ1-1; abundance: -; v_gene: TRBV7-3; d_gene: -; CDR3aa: CASSLEGGGSEAFF; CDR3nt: TGTGCCAGCAGCTTAGAGGGTGGGGGCTCTGAAGCTTTCTTT
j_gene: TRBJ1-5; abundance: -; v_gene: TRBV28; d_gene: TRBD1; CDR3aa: CASSFWRGRGASQPQHF; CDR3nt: TGTGCCAGCAGTTTTTGGAGGGGGCGGGGGGCCTCTCAGCCCCAGCATTTT
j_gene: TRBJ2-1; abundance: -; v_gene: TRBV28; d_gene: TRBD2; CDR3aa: CASSWGLAGGGEQFF; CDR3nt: TGTGCCAGCAGTTGGGGACTAGCGGGAGGGGGTGAGCAGTTCTTC
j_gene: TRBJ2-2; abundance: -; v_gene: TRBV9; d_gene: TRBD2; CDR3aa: CASSVGGRAAGELFF; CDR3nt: TGTGCCAGCAGCGTAGGCGGGAGGGCGGCCGGGGAGCTGTTTTTT
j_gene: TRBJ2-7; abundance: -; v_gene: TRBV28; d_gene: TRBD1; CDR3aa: CATKRTGNYYEQYF; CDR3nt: TGTGCCACCAAAAGGACAGGAAATTACTACGAGCAGTACTTC
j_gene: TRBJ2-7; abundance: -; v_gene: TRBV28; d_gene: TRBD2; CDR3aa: CASSGSRTSAWYEQYF; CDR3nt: TGTGCCAGCAGTGGCTCTAGGACTAGCGCGTGGTACGAGCAGTACTTC
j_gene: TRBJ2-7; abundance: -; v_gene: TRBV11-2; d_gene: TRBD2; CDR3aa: CASSSRPRLAGGGSYEQYF; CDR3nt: TGTGCCAGCAGCTCCCGACCCCGACTAGCGGGTGGTGGCTCCTACGAGCAGTACTTC
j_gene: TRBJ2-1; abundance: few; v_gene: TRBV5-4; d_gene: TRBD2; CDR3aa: CASRRREGPSYNEQFF; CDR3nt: TGTGCCAGCAGGAGGCGGGAGGGCCCTTCCTACAATGAGCAGTTCTTC
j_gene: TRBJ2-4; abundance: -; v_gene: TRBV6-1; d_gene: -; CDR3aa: CASSEPGVAKNIQYF; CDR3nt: TGTGCCAGCAGTGAACCAGGGGTAGCCAAAAACATTCAGTACTTC
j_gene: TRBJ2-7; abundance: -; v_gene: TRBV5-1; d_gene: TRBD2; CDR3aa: CASSLLASGGSYEQYF; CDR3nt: TGCGCCAGCAGCCTCCTTGCTAGCGGGGGTTCCTACGAGCAGTACTTC
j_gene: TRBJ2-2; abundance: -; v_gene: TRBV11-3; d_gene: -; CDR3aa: CASSLTSFAGELFF; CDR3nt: TGTGCCAGCAGCTTAACTAGCTTTGCCGGGGAGCTGTTTTTT
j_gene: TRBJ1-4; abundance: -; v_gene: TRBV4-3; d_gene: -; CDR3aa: CASSQVRESNEKLFF; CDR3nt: TGCGCCAGCAGCCAAGTACGGGAGTCTAATGAAAAACTGTTTTTT
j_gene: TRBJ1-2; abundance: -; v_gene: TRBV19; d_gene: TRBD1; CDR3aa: CASSVRDSNYGYTF; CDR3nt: TGTGCCAGTAGCGTCCGGGACAGTAACTATGGCTACACCTTC
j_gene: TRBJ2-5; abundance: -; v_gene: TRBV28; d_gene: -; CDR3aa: CASRRAGEETQYF; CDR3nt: TGTGCCAGCAGAAGGGCAGGGGAAGAGACCCAGTACTTC
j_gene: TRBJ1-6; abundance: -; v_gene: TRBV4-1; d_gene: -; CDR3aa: CASSPVSDNSPLHF; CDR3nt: TGCGCCAGCAGCCCAGTATCCGATAATTCACCCCTCCACTTT
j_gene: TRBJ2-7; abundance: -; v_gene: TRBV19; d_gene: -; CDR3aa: CASSRSGQSSYEQYF; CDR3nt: TGTGCCAGTAGTAGAAGCGGTCAGAGCTCCTACGAGCAGTACTTC
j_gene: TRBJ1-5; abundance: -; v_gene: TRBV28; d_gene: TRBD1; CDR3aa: CASSQGGSNQPQHF; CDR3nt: TGTGCCAGCAGTCAAGGGGGCAGCAATCAGCCCCAGCATTTT